Presented here are 32 T cell receptor beta chains from one specimen sequenced in a study of blood T cell repertoires in COVID-19 (dated by TCRdb to 2020 to 2021). Libraries came from the immunoSEQ multiplex PCR assay. TCRdb limited this immuneACCESS table to in-frame rearrangements with V and J called. A share of clones is missing; checked studies link under half to unresolved V genes, and the rest is unexplained. This sample comprises approximately 270,000 clones, about nine tenths of them detected only once. About 10% of the sample comes from the top ten. The sequenced sample was peripheral blood. Receptors originate from a man in his forties with active or convalescent COVID-19.

This CDR3 reads CASSQDPVNQPQHF. Written as DNA, the CDR3 is TGCGCCAGCAGCCAAGATCCAGTGAATCAGCCCCAGCATTTT. This chain connects TRBV4-1 to TRBJ1-5; no firm D call. V shed 0 bases and J shed 4 bases, with 7 bases lying between them. CDR3 length: 14 residues. Germline V gene data show CDR1 as MGHRA and CDR2 as YSYEKL.

V usage is TRBV7-8 and J usage is TRBJ2-7; TRBD1 matches 9 bases. The germline CDR1 and CDR2 sequences are SGHVS and FQNEAQ. V lost 5 bases and J lost 6; bases outside the gene matches: 11. The CDR3 is 15 amino acids. The CDR3 loop reads CASSPGTGPRVEQYF. As DNA, the CDR3 is TGTGCCAGCAGCCCGGGGACAGGGCCGAGAGTCGAGCAGTACTTC.

Only a few counts were recorded for this clone. The CDR3 bases are TGTGCCAGCAGCTTCGATGGGGGACAACTCTATGGCTACACCTTC. Translation: CASSFDGGQLYGYTF. The chain is built from TRBV5-4 and TRBJ1-2; D is perhaps TRBD1 (6 bases). CDR3 length: 15 residues. Germline CDR1 is SGHNT and CDR2 is YYREEE (reference sequence). V was pared by 2 bases and J by 4 bases, with 15 bases between.

The genes are TRBV20-1 and TRBJ1-2; D is uncertain. Germline-derived CDR1 and CDR2 are DFQATT and SNEGSKA (reference sequence). Trimming shortened V by 5 bases and J by 3 bases, and 7 bases separated the two germline ends. The CDR3 length is 11 residues. The CDR3 region has the DNA TGCAGTGCTTATTATTACTATGGCTACACCTTC. This codes for CSAYYYYGYTF.

The rearrangement links TRBV7-3 to TRBJ1-1, with 10 bases fitting TRBD1. The CDR3 has 14 residues. J lost 4 bases, V lost 5 bases, and 4 bases had no gene match. The germline V gene encodes CDR1 SGHTA and CDR2 FQGTGA. CDR3 DNA sequence: TGTGCCAGCAGCCCGACAGGGGGCCCCACTGAAGCTTTCTTT. It encodes CASSPTGGPTEAFF.

This clone was seen once. The chain couples TRBV4-2 to TRBJ2-5, with 8 bases matching TRBD2. CDR1 is LGHNA and CDR2 is YNFKEQ in the germline V gene. The ends lost 0 bases at V and 6 bases at J; junction bases unmatched: 12. The CDR3 loop spans 17 amino acids. The chain's CDR3 is CASSQDSSGGLVKTQYF. CDR3 DNA: TGTGCCAGCAGCCAAGATAGCAGCGGGGGTCTGGTGAAGACCCAGTACTTC.

This clone was observed a few times. CDR3 in amino acids: CSASLGGTTDTQYF. The DNA for the CDR3 is TGCAGTGCGAGTTTGGGAGGGACCACAGATACGCAGTATTTT. The genes are TRBV20-1 and TRBJ2-3, with 7 bases matching TRBD2. With 6 bases clipped from V and 2 bases from J, the junction kept 8 bases outside the gene matches. Germline CDR1 reads DFQATT; CDR2 reads SNEGSKA (reference sequence). The CDR3 runs 14 residues.

The chain carries TRBV3-1 (or the pseudogene TRBV3-2) and TRBJ2-1; 8 bases agree with TRBD1. After removal of 1 base from V and 10 bases from J, the junction contained 12 bases not matched to a gene. This CDR3 contains 16 residues. CDR1 LGHDT and CDR2 YNNKEL come from the germline V gene (reference sequence). In DNA form, the CDR3 reads TGTGCCAGCAGCCAAGGAATCGGACAGGGTTTTTTGGAGCAGTTCTTC. Translation gives CASSQGIGQGFLEQFF.

This clone appeared a single time. The V and J genes are TRBV30 and TRBJ2-7; 12 bases agree with TRBD2. The CDR3 is made up of 15 amino acids. CDR1 is GTSNPN, CDR2 SVGIG, per germline (reference sequence). J gave up 1 base and V 4 bases, and 5 bases lay outside the gene matches. The CDR3 protein is CAWKETSGGSYEQYF. CDR3 bases: TGTGCCTGGAAGGAGACTAGCGGGGGTTCCTACGAGCAGTACTTC. The full variable domain, its missing parts supplied by reference TRBV30 and TRBJ2-7, is SQTIHQWPATLVQPVGSPLSLECTVEGTSNPNLYWYRQAAGRGLQLLFYSVGIGQISSEVPQNLSASRPQDRQFILSSKKLLLSDSGFYLCAWKETSGGSYEQYFGPGTRLTVT.

This clone turned up a few times. The gene calls are TRBV30 and TRBJ1-1, with 9 bases identical to TRBD1. V lost 2 bases and J lost 7; bases outside the gene matches: 2. This CDR3 region has 12 residues. CDR1 and CDR2 (germline): GTSNPN, SVGIG (reference sequence). DNA of the CDR3: TGTGCCTGGAGTCCGGGACAGGGTGAAGCTTTCTTT. Its translation is CAWSPGQGEAFF.

This chain connects TRBV7-9 to TRBJ2-1, with 13 bases matching TRBD2. CDR3 length: 16 residues. Unmatched junction bases numbered 4, after V lost 5 bases and J lost 3 bases. The germline V gene has CDR1 SEHNR and CDR2 FQNEAQ (reference sequence). In nucleotides, the CDR3 is TGTGCCAGCAGCCGGACTAGCGGGAGAAACTACAATGAGCAGTTCTTC. It encodes CASSRTSGRNYNEQFF.

The chain carries TRBV5-1 and TRBJ2-3, with 7 bases aligning to TRBD2. J gave up 6 bases and V 6 bases, and 16 bases lay outside the gene matches. Germline CDR1 SGHRS, CDR2 YFSETQ. CDR3 size: 16 residues. The CDR3 DNA sequence: TGCGCCAGCACCTCCCCACTGGGGGGGGAGTGGGATACGCAGTATTTT. It translates to CASTSPLGGEWDTQYF.

V is TRBV11-3 and J is TRBJ2-3, with 10 bases identical to TRBD2. The CDR3 runs to 16 residues. Germline V gives CDR1 SGHNT, CDR2 YENEEA. V lost 3 bases, J lost 1 base, and 4 bases stayed unmatched. The CDR3 is CASSLASGGRTDTQYF. CDR3 coding DNA: TGTGCCAGCAGCTTGGCTAGCGGGGGTCGCACAGATACGCAGTATTTT.

The gene calls are TRBV30 and TRBJ2-1; TRBD2 matches 7 bases. The V segment lost 3 bases and the J segment 4 bases; nucleotides outside the gene matches: 3. This CDR3 is built from 13 residues. Germline V gene lookup returns CDR1 GTSNPN and CDR2 SVGIG (reference sequence). The CDR3 sequence: CAWRRGGYNEQFF. The DNA of the CDR3 is TGTGCCTGGAGGCGGGGAGGGTACAATGAGCAGTTCTTC.

The chain links TRBV19 to TRBJ1-5; 11 bases are a match to TRBD1. Germline CDR1 LNHDA, CDR2 SQIVND (reference sequence). V trimming: 6 bases; J trimming: 4 bases; junction bases outside the gene matches: 5. CDR3 size: 15 residues. The CDR3 DNA follows: TGTGCCAGTAGAGGACAGGGGGCCTGGAATCAGCCCCAGCATTTT. This gives the protein CASRGQGAWNQPQHF.

The CDR3 sequence: CASRWTDNTEAFF. CDR3 coding DNA: TGTGCCAGCAGATGGACAGACAACACTGAAGCTTTCTTT. The chain couples TRBV9 to TRBJ1-1; D may be TRBD1 (6 bases). Germline V gives CDR1 SGDLS, CDR2 YYNGEE. The CDR3 contains 13 residues. V was cut by 5 bases and J by 2 bases, with 10 bases left in between.

The CDR3, as DNA: TGCGCCAGCAGCGAGGACAATTATAGCAATCAGCCCCAGCATTTT. Its translation: CASSEDNYSNQPQHF. V and J are TRBV5-1 and TRBJ1-5, with D possibly matching TRBD1 (5 bases). The germline V and J ends were trimmed by 4 bases and 0 bases, with 11 bases remaining between them. Germline assignment: CDR1 SGHRS and CDR2 YFSETQ. The CDR3 contains 15 residues.

This chain links TRBV6-5 with TRBJ2-3; maybe TRBD1 (5 bases). The germline V gene has CDR1 MNHEY and CDR2 SVGAGI. V dropped 3 bases and J dropped 2 bases, with 12 bases sitting between them. The CDR3 contains 15 residues. For the CDR3, the DNA is TGTGCCAGCAGTTATTCGGCAGGGTTCACAGATACGCAGTATTTT. It encodes CASSYSAGFTDTQYF.

V gene TRBV5-5 combines with J gene TRBJ1-3; 7 positions match TRBD1. Per the germline V gene, CDR1 is SGHKS and CDR2 is YYEKEE (reference sequence). This CDR3 comprises 16 residues. The V gene end was trimmed by 4 bases and the J gene end by 0 bases; junction bases not matched to a gene: 7. The CDR3 nucleotides read TGTGCCAGCAGCGTGCAGGGACAGATCTCTGGAAACACCATATATTTT. Translated: CASSVQGQISGNTIYF. The whole variable domain, filled in from reference TRBV5-5 and TRBJ1-3, reads DAGVTQSPTHLIKTRGQQVTLRCSPISGHKSVSWYQQVLGQGPQFIFQYYEKEERGRGNFPDRFSARQFPNYSSELNVNALLLGDSALYLCASSVQGQISGNTIYFGEGSWLTVV.

To note about this clone: The sample carries other DNA sequences with the same CDR3. V usage is TRBV30 and J usage is TRBJ1-6; 9 nucleotides line up with TRBD1. CDR3 length: 13 amino acids. In germline, CDR1 is GTSNPN, CDR2 SVGIG (reference sequence). With V trimmed by 4 bases and J by 10 bases, 5 bases remained unmatched. The chain's CDR3 is CAWTGQGSSPLHF. DNA for the CDR3: TGTGCCTGGACGGGACAGGGCTCCTCACCCCTCCACTTT.

This clone was detected once. The sample carries other DNA sequences with the same CDR3. The V call is TRBV9, the J call TRBJ2-1, with 8 bases that match TRBD1. Trimming at V came to 2 bases and at J to 0 bases, leaving 1 base not matched to a gene. Germline values: CDR1 SGDLS, CDR2 YYNGEE. CDR3 length: 15 amino acids. The CDR3 reads CASSVGQGSYNEQFF. The CDR3 DNA sequence: TGTGCCAGCAGCGTCGGACAGGGCTCCTACAATGAGCAGTTCTTC.

J is TRBJ1-5 and V is TRBV7-9, with 7 bases matching TRBD1. Germline CDR1 reads SEHNR; CDR2 reads FQNEAQ (reference sequence). V gave up 6 bases and J gave up 2 bases; unmatched junction bases: 4. The CDR3 contains 14 residues. The CDR3 reads CASSPGQGNQPQHF. CDR3 in DNA: TGTGCCAGCAGTCCAGGACAGGGCAATCAGCCCCAGCATTTT.

As regards this clone: The sample holds other DNA sequences that translate to the same CDR3. The V and J genes are TRBV27 and TRBJ1-1, with a possible D match to TRBD1 (5 bases). The germline V gene has CDR1 MNHEY and CDR2 SMNVEV (reference sequence). CDR3 length: 14 residues. Trimming shortened V by 5 bases and J by 1 base, and 11 bases separated the two germline ends. As DNA, the CDR3 is TGTGCCAGCAGTCCCCTGGGGGGGAACACTGAAGCTTTCTTT. Its translation: CASSPLGGNTEAFF.

The chain links TRBV10-3 to TRBJ2-7; 7 nucleotides match TRBD2. V shed 3 bases, J shed 3 bases, and the junction held 14 bases outside the gene matches. Germline V gene data show CDR1 as ENHRY and CDR2 as SYGVKD. The CDR3 sequence is 17 residues long. The CDR3 loop is CAISDRSGAAGVYEQYF. CDR3 nucleotide sequence: TGTGCCATCAGTGATCGGTCGGGAGCTGCGGGGGTCTACGAGCAGTACTTC.

The chain combines TRBV19 with TRBJ2-3, with D possibly TRBD2 on 5 matching bases. The CDR3 extends over 16 amino acids. Looked up from germline, CDR1 is LNHDA and CDR2 is SQIVND (reference sequence). Trimming cost V 5 bases and J 0 bases, with 15 bases left between them. The CDR3 loop reads CASSLRRAASTDTQYF. The CDR3 DNA reads as TGTGCCAGTAGTCTGCGCCGAGCGGCTAGCACAGATACGCAGTATTTT. Full variable domain (outside the CDR3, taken from reference TRBV19 and TRBJ2-3): DGGITQSPKYLFRKEGQNVTLSCEQNLNHDAMYWYRQDPGQGLRLIYYSQIVNDFQKGDIAEGYSVSREKKESFPLTVTSAQKNPTAFYLCASSLRRAASTDTQYFGPGTRLTVL.

The gene calls are TRBV19 and TRBJ1-2, with 7 bases lining up with TRBD1. There are 17 residues in the CDR3. Looked up from germline, CDR1 is LNHDA and CDR2 is SQIVND (reference sequence). The V gene end was trimmed by 9 bases and the J gene end by 8 bases; junction bases not matched to a gene: 24. The CDR3 protein is CASLTPGQPMNNFGYTF. CDR3 coding DNA: TGTGCCAGCTTAACCCCGGGACAGCCCATGAATAACTTCGGCTACACCTTC.

In nucleotides, the CDR3 is TGTGCCAGCTTACGCCTAGCGGGGGGCACAGATACGCAGTATTTT. Translated: CASLRLAGGTDTQYF. This chain connects TRBV28 to TRBJ2-3; 10 positions match TRBD2. V lost 8 bases, J lost 1 base, and 6 bases stayed unmatched. Germline-derived CDR1 and CDR2 are MDHEN and SYDVKM. The CDR3 is 15 residues long.

The chain is built from TRBV3-1 (or the pseudogene TRBV3-2) and TRBJ2-7; D gene unclear. V lost 0 bases, J lost 4 bases, and 7 bases lay in between. Germline-derived CDR1 and CDR2 are LGHDT and YNNKEL (reference sequence). The length of the CDR3 is 13 residues. The CDR3, as DNA: TGTGCCAGCAGCCAAGATTCAGATTACGAGCAGTACTTC. This translates into CASSQDSDYEQYF.

This rearrangement joins TRBV24-1 to TRBJ2-3; the match to TRBD2 covers 10 bases. The V segment lost 3 bases and the J segment 4 bases; nucleotides outside the gene matches: 0. Germline CDR1 is KGHDR and CDR2 is SFDVKD. The length of the CDR3 is 14 residues. The CDR3 nucleotides are TGTGCCACCAGTGATAGCGGGAGGGCAGATACGCAGTATTTT. Translation: CATSDSGRADTQYF.

This chain connects TRBV4-1 to TRBJ2-3, with TRBD1 matching 7 bases. Per the germline V gene, CDR1 is MGHRA and CDR2 is YSYEKL. Trimming at V came to 1 base and at J to 1 base, leaving 5 bases not matched to a gene. CDR3 length: 16 residues. CDR3 bases: TGCGCCAGCAGCCAAGTGGGACAGAGACGCACAGATACGCAGTATTTT. Translating gives CASSQVGQRRTDTQYF.

The rearrangement uses TRBV6-6 and TRBJ1-2; D is unresolved. This CDR3 is 15 amino acids long. Germline V gene sequence: CDR1 MNHNY, CDR2 SVGAGI (reference sequence). The V end lost 2 bases, the J end lost 2 bases, and 12 bases lay between the germline ends. CDR3: CASSYLTPPNYGYTF. The CDR3 coding sequence is TGTGCCAGCAGTTACCTTACTCCGCCGAACTATGGCTACACCTTC.

The V gene is TRBV5-1, the J gene TRBJ2-5; 8 bases fit TRBD2. This CDR3 region has 14 residues. The ends lost 7 bases at V and 4 bases at J; junction bases unmatched: 9. Germline V gives CDR1 SGHRS, CDR2 YFSETQ. The CDR3 sequence is CASGVGGALETQYF. CDR3 DNA: TGCGCCAGCGGGGTCGGGGGGGCCTTAGAGACCCAGTACTTC.